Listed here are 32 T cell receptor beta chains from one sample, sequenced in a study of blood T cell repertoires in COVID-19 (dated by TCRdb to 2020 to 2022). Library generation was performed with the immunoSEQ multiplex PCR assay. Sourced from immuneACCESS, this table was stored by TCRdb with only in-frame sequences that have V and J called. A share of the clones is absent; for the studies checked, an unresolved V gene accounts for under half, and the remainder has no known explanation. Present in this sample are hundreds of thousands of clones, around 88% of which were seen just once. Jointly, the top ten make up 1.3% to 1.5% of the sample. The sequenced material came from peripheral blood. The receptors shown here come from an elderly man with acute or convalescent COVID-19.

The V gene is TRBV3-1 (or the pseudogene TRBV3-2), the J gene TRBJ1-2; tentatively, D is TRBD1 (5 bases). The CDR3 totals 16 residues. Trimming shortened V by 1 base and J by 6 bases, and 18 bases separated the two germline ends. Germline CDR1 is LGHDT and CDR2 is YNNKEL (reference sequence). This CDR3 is CASSQAARRGINGYTF. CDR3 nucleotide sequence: TGTGCCAGCAGCCAAGCGGCAAGGAGGGGTATTAATGGCTACACCTTC.

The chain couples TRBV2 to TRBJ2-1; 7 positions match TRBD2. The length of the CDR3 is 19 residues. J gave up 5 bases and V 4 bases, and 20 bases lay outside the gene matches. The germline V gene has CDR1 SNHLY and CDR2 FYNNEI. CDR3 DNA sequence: TGTGCCAGCAGTGGGAGCACAGACCTAGCGGCCTTTGGCAACAATGAGCAGTTCTTC. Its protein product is CASSGSTDLAAFGNNEQFF.

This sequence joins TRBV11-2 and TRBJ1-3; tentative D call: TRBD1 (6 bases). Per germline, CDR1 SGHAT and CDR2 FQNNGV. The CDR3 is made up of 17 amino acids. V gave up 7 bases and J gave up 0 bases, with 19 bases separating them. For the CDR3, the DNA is TGTGCCAGCACCCCGGGTGTGGGGGCACTCTCTGGAAACACCATATATTTT. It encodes CASTPGVGALSGNTIYF.

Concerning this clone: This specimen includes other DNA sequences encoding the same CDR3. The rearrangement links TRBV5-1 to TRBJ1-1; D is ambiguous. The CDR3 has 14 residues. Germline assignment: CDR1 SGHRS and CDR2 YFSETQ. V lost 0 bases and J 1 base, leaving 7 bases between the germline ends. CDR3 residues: CASSLDAGNTEAFF. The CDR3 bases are TGCGCCAGCAGCTTGGATGCCGGGAACACTGAAGCTTTCTTT.

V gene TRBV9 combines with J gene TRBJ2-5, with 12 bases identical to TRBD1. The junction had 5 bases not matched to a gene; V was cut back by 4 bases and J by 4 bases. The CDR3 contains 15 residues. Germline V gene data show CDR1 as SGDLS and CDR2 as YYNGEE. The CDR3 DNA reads TGTGCCAGCAGCCCGGGACAGGGGGCCAGAGAGACCCAGTACTTC. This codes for CASSPGQGARETQYF.

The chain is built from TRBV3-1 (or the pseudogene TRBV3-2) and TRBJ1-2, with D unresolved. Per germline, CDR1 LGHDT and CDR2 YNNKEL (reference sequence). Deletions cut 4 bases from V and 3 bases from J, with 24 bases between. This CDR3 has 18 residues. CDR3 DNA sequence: TGTGCCAGCAGCCGTTCAAATGGTGGGAGCGGCGAAGACTATGGCTACACCTTC. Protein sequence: CASSRSNGGSGEDYGYTF.

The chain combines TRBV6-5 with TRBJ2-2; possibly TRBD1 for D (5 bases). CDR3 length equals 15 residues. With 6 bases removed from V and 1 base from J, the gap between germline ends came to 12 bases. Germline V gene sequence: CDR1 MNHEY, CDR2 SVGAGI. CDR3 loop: CASSPGQGNTGELFF. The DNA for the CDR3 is TGTGCCAGCAGCCCCGGTCAGGGGAACACCGGGGAGCTGTTTTTT.

The CDR3 protein is CASSTLLGEPGGYTF. DNA of the CDR3: TGTGCCAGCAGCACTCTCCTCGGGGAGCCGGGTGGCTACACCTTC. The chain uses TRBV21-1 and TRBJ1-2. TRBV21-1 is a pseudogene segment. The CDR3 contains 15 residues.

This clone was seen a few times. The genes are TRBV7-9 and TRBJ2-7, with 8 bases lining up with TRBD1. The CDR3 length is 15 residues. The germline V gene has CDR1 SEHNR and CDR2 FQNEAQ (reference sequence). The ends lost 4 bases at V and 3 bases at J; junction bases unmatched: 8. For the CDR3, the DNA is TGTGCCAGCAGCTCGACCGGGACAGGAATCTACGAGCAGTACTTC. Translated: CASSSTGTGIYEQYF.

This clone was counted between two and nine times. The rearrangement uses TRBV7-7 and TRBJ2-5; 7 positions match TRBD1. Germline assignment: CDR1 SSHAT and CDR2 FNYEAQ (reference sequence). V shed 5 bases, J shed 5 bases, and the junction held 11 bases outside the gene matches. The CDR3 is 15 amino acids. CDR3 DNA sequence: TGTGCCAGCAGCCCACAGGGGACCTCCGGGGAGACCCAGTACTTC. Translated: CASSPQGTSGETQYF.

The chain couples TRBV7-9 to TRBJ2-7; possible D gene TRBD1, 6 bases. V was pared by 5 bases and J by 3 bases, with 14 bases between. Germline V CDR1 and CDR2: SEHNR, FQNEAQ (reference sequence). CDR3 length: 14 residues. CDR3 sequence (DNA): TGTGCCAGCAGCCCCTCCGGACAGCACTACGAGCAGTACTTC. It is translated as CASSPSGQHYEQYF.

The CDR3 spells CASSLGQPPTDEQYF. In DNA, the CDR3 is TGTGCCAGCAGCCTCGGACAGCCCCCTACCGACGAGCAGTACTTC. The chain links TRBV11-2 to TRBJ2-7, with a weak D call TRBD1 (6 bases). The V end lost 5 bases, the J end lost 5 bases, and 19 bases lay between the germline ends. Germline loops: CDR1 SGHAT, CDR2 FQNNGV. The CDR3 totals 15 residues.

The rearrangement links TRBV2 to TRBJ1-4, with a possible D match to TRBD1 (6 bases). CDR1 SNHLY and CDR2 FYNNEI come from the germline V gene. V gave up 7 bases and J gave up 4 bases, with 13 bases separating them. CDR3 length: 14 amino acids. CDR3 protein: CASNQGSGNEKLFF. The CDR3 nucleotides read TGTGCCAGCAACCAGGGGAGTGGTAATGAAAAACTGTTTTTT.

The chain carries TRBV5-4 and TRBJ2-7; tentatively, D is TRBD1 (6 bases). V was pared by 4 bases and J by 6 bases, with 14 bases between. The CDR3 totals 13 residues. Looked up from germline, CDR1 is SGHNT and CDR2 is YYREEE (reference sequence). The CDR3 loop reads CASSPTGSSEQYF. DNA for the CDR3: TGTGCCAGCAGCCCGACAGGTTCCAGCGAGCAGTACTTC. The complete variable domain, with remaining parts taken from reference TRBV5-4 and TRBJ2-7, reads ETGVTQSPTHLIKTRGQQVTLRCSSQSGHNTVSWYQQALGQGPQFIFQYYREEENGRGNFPPRFSGLQFPNYSSELNVNALELDDSALYLCASSPTGSSEQYFGPGTRLTVT.

As DNA, the CDR3 is TGTGCCAGTAGTAAATCTAGCGGGAGGCGCCACAATGAGCAGTTCTTC. Protein: CASSKSSGRRHNEQFF. The chain links TRBV19 to TRBJ2-1, with TRBD2 matching 11 bases. After removal of 4 bases from V and 5 bases from J, the junction contained 7 bases not matched to a gene. CDR1 and CDR2 from the germline V gene are LNHDA and SQIVND (reference sequence). CDR3 length: 16 amino acids.

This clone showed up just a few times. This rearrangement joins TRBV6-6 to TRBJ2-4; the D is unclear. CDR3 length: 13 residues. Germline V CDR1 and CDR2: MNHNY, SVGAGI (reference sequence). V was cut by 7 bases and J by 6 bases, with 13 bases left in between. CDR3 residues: CASTHTPLNIQYF. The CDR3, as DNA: TGTGCCAGCACCCATACTCCCTTAAACATTCAGTACTTC.

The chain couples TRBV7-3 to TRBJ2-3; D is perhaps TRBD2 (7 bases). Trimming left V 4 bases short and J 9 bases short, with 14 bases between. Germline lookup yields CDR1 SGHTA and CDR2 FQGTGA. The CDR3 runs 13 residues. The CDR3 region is CASSSWGGETQYF. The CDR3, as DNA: TGTGCCAGCAGCTCCTGGGGGGGCGAAACGCAGTATTTT.

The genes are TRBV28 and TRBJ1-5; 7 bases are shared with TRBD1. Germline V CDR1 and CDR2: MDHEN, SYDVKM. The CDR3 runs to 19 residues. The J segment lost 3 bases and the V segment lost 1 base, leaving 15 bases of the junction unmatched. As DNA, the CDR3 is TGTGCCAGCAGTTTATTTCAGGCAGGGGGGATAGTTGTCAATCAGCCCCAGCATTTT. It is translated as CASSLFQAGGIVVNQPQHF.

The CDR3 nucleotides are TGTGCCAGCAGCTTAAGGTCGGGCGGGGGCGAGACCCAGTACTTC. Translating gives CASSLRSGGGETQYF. This rearrangement joins TRBV7-2 to TRBJ2-5, with a possible D match to TRBD2 (7 bases). The V end was cut by 2 bases, the J end by 5 bases, with 15 bases between. Germline lookup yields CDR1 SGHTA and CDR2 FQGNSA. The CDR3 contains 15 residues.

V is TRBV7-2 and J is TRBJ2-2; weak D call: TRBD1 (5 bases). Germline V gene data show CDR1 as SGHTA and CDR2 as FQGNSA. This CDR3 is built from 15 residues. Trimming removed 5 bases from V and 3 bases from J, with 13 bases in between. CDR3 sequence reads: CASSPRVIDTGELFF. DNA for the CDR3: TGTGCCAGCAGCCCCAGGGTTATTGACACCGGGGAGCTGTTTTTT.

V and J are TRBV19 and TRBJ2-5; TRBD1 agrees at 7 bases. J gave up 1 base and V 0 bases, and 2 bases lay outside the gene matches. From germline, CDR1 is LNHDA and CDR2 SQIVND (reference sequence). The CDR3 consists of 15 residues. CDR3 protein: CASSIETGTQETQYF. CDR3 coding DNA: TGTGCCAGTAGTATAGAGACAGGGACCCAAGAGACCCAGTACTTC.

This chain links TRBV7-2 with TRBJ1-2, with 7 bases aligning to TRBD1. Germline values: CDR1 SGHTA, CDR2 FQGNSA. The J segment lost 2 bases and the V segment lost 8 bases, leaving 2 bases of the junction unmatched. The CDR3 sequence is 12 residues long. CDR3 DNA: TGTGCCAGCGAGGACAGGAACTATGGCTACACCTTC. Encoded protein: CASEDRNYGYTF.

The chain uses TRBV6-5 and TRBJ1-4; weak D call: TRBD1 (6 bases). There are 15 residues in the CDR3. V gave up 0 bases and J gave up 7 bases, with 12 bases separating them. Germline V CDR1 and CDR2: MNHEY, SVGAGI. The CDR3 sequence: CASSYSRGRLEKLFF. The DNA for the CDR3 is TGTGCCAGCAGTTACTCGAGGGGGAGACTTGAAAAACTGTTTTTT.

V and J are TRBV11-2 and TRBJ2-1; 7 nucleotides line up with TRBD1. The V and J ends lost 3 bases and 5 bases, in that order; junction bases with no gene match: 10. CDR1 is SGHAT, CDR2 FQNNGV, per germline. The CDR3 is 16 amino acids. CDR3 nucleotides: TGTGCCAGCAGCTTGGGACAGACAAATACTAACAATGAGCAGTTCTTC. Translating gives CASSLGQTNTNNEQFF.

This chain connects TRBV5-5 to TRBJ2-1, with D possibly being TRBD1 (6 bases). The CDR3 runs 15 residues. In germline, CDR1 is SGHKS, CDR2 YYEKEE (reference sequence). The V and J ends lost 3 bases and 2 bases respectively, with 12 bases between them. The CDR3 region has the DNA TGTGCCAGCAGCTCGGACAGAACGCCCTACAATGAGCAGTTCTTC. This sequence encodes CASSSDRTPYNEQFF.

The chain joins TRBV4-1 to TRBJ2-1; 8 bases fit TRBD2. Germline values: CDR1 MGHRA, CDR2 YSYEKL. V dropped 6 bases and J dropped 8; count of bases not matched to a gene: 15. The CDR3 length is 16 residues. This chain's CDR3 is CASSSTSGSFSDEQFF. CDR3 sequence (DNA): TGCGCCAGCAGTAGCACTAGCGGTTCTTTTTCGGATGAGCAGTTCTTC.

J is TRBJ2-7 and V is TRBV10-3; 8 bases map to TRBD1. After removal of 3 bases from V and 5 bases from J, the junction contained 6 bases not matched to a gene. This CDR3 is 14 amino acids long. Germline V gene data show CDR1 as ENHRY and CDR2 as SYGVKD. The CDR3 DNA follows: TGTGCCATCAGTGATGGACAGGGTCGAAACGAGCAGTACTTC. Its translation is CAISDGQGRNEQYF.

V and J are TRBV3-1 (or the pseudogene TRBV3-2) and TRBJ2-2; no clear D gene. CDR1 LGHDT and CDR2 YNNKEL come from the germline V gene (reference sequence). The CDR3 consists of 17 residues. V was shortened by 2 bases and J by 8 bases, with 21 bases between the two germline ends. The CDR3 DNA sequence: TGTGCCAGCAGCCAAAGTTCGGGTGTACCCCCCTTTGGGGAGCTGTTTTTT. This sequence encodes CASSQSSGVPPFGELFF.

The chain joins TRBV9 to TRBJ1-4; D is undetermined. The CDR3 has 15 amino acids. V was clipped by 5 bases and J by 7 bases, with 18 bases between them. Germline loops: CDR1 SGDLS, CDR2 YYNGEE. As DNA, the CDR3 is TGTGCCAGCAGTCCCCCAGGAGGAGGAAGTGAAAAACTGTTTTTT. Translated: CASSPPGGGSEKLFF.

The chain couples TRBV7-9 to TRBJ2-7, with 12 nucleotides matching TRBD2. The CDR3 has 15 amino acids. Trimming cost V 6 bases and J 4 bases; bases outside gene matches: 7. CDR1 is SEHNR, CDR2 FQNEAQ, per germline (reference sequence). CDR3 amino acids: CASRPTSGRRYEQYF. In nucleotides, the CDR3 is TGTGCCAGCAGGCCCACTAGCGGGAGGAGGTACGAGCAGTACTTC.

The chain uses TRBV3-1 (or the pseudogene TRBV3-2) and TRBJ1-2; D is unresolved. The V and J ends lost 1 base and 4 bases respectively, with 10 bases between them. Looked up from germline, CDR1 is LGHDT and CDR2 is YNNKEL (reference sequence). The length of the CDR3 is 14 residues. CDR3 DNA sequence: TGTGCCAGCAGCCAAGGCGTCAGAGGCTATGGCTACACCTTC. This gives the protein CASSQGVRGYGYTF.

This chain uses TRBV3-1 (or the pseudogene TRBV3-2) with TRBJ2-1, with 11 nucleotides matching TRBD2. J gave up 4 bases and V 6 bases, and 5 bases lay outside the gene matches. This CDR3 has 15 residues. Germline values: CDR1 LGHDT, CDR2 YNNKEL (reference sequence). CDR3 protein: CASSRTSGSYNEQFF. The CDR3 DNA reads TGTGCCAGCAGTCGGACTAGCGGGTCATACAATGAGCAGTTCTTC.